This entry is about one T cell receptor beta chain. The PCR used 60 Vbeta and 13 Jbeta primers. The table came from immunoSEQ multiplex PCR; TCRdb's copy has only in-frame clones and leaves some out. The sample has 150,000 or so clones; roughly 76% are singletons. Per germline, CDR1 SEHNR and CDR2 FQNEAQ (reference sequence). V was trimmed by 2 bases and J by 5 bases, leaving 13 bases between them. The CDR3 has 14 residues. The record originates from a study of cytomegalovirus exposure and HLA in healthy donors. The clonotype comes from a young woman in good health and CMV-seropositive. Sequencing input: PBMCs. The chain combines TRBV7-9 with TRBJ2-7; D possibly corresponds to TRBD2 (5 bases). The CDR3 DNA sequence: TGTGCCAGCAGCTTATCGGCGTTGAGGGACGAGCAGTACTTC. Amino acids: CASSLSALRDEQYF. Full variable domain (remainder filled in from reference TRBV7-9 and TRBJ2-7): DTGVSQNPRHKITKRGQNVTFRCDPISEHNRLYWYRQTLGQGPEFLTYFQNEAQLEKSRLLSDRFSAERPKGSFSTLEIQRTEQGDSAMYLCASSLSALRDEQYFGPGTRLTVT.